Listed below are T cell receptor beta chains from one sample, sequenced in a study of T-cell reconstitution after alpha-beta-depleted transplantation in children. MiXCR, applied by TCRdb to the PCR reads, yields one record per CDR3 protein. The table records 600,000 or so distinct CDR3 sequences, 23% of them present only once. The specimen comprised PBMCs, mostly from graft donor cells, sampled 360 days after TCRalphabeta/CD19-depleted stem cell transplant. The origin of the receptors is a boy younger than two who had a stem cell transplant for acute myeloid leukemia, so the T cells may come from the graft donor. CDR3s include the opening cysteine and the closing phenylalanine or tryptophan. The D gene is left open where the match is weak. Expanded clones get a size class; other rows say once, few or many, or leave the size out.

j_call: TRBJ2-1
d_call: .
clone_size: few
v_call: TRBV6-1
cdr3_aa: CASRPTGGVIEQFF
cdr3_nt: TGTGCCAGCAGGCCGACAGGAGGGGTGATTGAGCAGTTCTTC

j_call: TRBJ2-1
d_call: .
clone_size: .
v_call: TRBV7-7
cdr3_aa: CASSLRANNEQFF
cdr3_nt: TGTGCCAGCAGCTTGAGGGCCAACAATGAGCAGTTCTTC

j_call: TRBJ2-2
d_call: .
clone_size: .
v_call: TRBV6-1
cdr3_aa: CASSPRGWGLPTDGGELFF
cdr3_nt: TGTGCCAGCAGCCCCAGGGGTTGGGGGCTCCCGACAGACGGCGGGGAGCTGTTTTTT

j_call: TRBJ2-4
d_call: .
clone_size: .
v_call: TRBV7-2
cdr3_aa: CASSLGPPNIQYF
cdr3_nt: TGTGCCAGCAGCTTAGGGCCACCAAACATTCAGTACTTC

j_call: TRBJ1-2
d_call: TRBD1
clone_size: .
v_call: TRBV7-9
cdr3_aa: CASSWTGLGAGYTF
cdr3_nt: TGTGCCAGCAGCTGGACAGGGCTCGGGGCTGGCTACACCTTC

j_call: TRBJ2-1
d_call: TRBD1
clone_size: many
v_call: TRBV29-1
cdr3_aa: CSVGAGGAGGYNEQFF
cdr3_nt: TGCAGCGTTGGTGCTGGGGGCGCAGGGGGATACAATGAGCAGTTCTTC

j_call: TRBJ1-1
d_call: .
clone_size: few
v_call: TRBV4-3
cdr3_aa: CASSQDVQAEAFF
cdr3_nt: TGCGCCAGCAGCCAAGATGTTCAGGCTGAAGCTTTCTTT

j_call: TRBJ2-3
d_call: TRBD2
clone_size: many
v_call: TRBV14
cdr3_aa: CASSQDRTSSGATQYF
cdr3_nt: TGTGCCAGCAGCCAAGACAGGACTTCGAGCGGGGCTACGCAGTATTTT

j_call: TRBJ2-7
d_call: TRBD2
clone_size: .
v_call: TRBV6-1
cdr3_aa: CASRIAGDSYEQYF
cdr3_nt: TGTGCCAGCAGGATAGCGGGGGACTCCTACGAGCAGTACTTC

j_call: TRBJ2-7
d_call: .
clone_size: many
v_call: TRBV20-1
cdr3_aa: CSARPIRDDPYEQYF
cdr3_nt: TGCAGTGCTAGGCCAATACGGGACGACCCCTACGAGCAGTACTTC

j_call: TRBJ2-5
d_call: .
clone_size: many
v_call: TRBV15
cdr3_aa: CATTRVSVGETQYF
cdr3_nt: TGTGCCACCACCAGGGTATCTGTTGGAGAGACCCAGTACTTC

j_call: TRBJ2-1
d_call: .
clone_size: .
v_call: TRBV12-3/TRBV12-4
cdr3_aa: CASSPGNRHEQFF
cdr3_nt: TGTGCCAGCAGTCCAGGGAATAGGCATGAGCAGTTCTTC

j_call: TRBJ1-2
d_call: .
clone_size: few
v_call: TRBV29-1
cdr3_aa: CSVLRVPPGYTF
cdr3_nt: TGCAGCGTTCTCAGGGTCCCCCCTGGCTACACCTTC

j_call: TRBJ2-1
d_call: .
clone_size: .
v_call: TRBV4-1
cdr3_aa: CASSHPGKGEQFF
cdr3_nt: TGCGCCAGCAGCCACCCGGGGAAGGGTGAGCAGTTCTTC

j_call: TRBJ2-1
d_call: TRBD1
clone_size: few
v_call: TRBV20-1
cdr3_aa: CSARKGQGVGYNEQFF
cdr3_nt: TGCAGTGCTAGAAAGGGACAGGGGGTGGGCTACAATGAGCAGTTCTTC

j_call: TRBJ2-7
d_call: .
clone_size: .
v_call: TRBV7-6
cdr3_aa: CASSLSTGRSYEQYF
cdr3_nt: TGTGCCAGCAGCTTATCCACTGGGCGGTCCTACGAGCAGTACTTC

j_call: TRBJ2-2
d_call: .
clone_size: .
v_call: TRBV4-1
cdr3_aa: CASSQVTNTGELFF
cdr3_nt: TGCGCCAGCAGCCAAGTTACGAACACCGGGGAGCTGTTTTTT

j_call: TRBJ2-7
d_call: TRBD1
clone_size: many
v_call: TRBV12-3/TRBV12-4
cdr3_aa: CASSSGQGTYEQYF
cdr3_nt: TGTGCCAGCAGTTCTGGACAGGGTACCTACGAGCAGTACTTC

j_call: TRBJ1-2
d_call: .
clone_size: .
v_call: TRBV6-6
cdr3_aa: CASREGHSYGYTF
cdr3_nt: TGTGCCAGCAGGGAGGGACATTCCTATGGCTACACCTTC

j_call: TRBJ2-3
d_call: .
clone_size: .
v_call: TRBV28
cdr3_aa: CASSLSGDFRLADTQYF
cdr3_nt: TGTGCCAGCAGTTTGAGTGGGGACTTCCGATTGGCAGATACGCAGTATTTT

j_call: TRBJ1-1
d_call: TRBD1
clone_size: many
v_call: TRBV5-1
cdr3_aa: CASSSRQGRMNTEAFF
cdr3_nt: TGCGCCAGCAGCTCGAGACAGGGACGGATGAACACTGAAGCTTTCTTT

j_call: TRBJ2-1
d_call: TRBD1
clone_size: .
v_call: TRBV29-1
cdr3_aa: CSVVFRDRAYNEQFF
cdr3_nt: TGCAGCGTTGTTTTTCGGGACAGGGCTTACAATGAGCAGTTCTTC

j_call: TRBJ2-1
d_call: .
clone_size: .
v_call: TRBV6-5
cdr3_aa: CASSSALGGRANEQFF
cdr3_nt: TGTGCCAGCAGTTCGGCCCTAGGGGGACGGGCAAATGAGCAGTTCTTC

j_call: TRBJ1-1
d_call: .
clone_size: .
v_call: TRBV20-1
cdr3_aa: CSAGRIMNTEAFF
cdr3_nt: TGCAGTGCTGGGAGGATCATGAACACTGAAGCTTTCTTT

j_call: TRBJ2-2
d_call: .
clone_size: .
v_call: TRBV11-2
cdr3_aa: CASSSLPRNTGELFF
cdr3_nt: TGTGCCAGCAGCTCATTACCTAGAAACACCGGGGAGCTGTTTTTT

j_call: TRBJ2-3
d_call: .
clone_size: few
v_call: TRBV7-2
cdr3_aa: CASSLEGPGSTDTQYF
cdr3_nt: TGTGCCAGCAGCTTAGAAGGCCCTGGGAGCACAGATACGCAGTATTTT

j_call: TRBJ2-3
d_call: TRBD1
clone_size: .
v_call: TRBV7-2
cdr3_aa: CASSRDRGYGTDTQYF
cdr3_nt: TGTGCCAGCAGCCGCGACAGGGGTTATGGCACAGATACGCAGTATTTT

j_call: TRBJ1-4
d_call: .
clone_size: .
v_call: TRBV14
cdr3_aa: CASSRQGGIGKLFF
cdr3_nt: TGTGCCAGCAGCCGCCAGGGTGGGATTGGAAAACTGTTTTTT

j_call: TRBJ1-1
d_call: .
clone_size: .
v_call: TRBV4-1
cdr3_aa: CASSQATLQIKNTEAFF
cdr3_nt: TGCGCCAGCAGCCAAGCAACTCTACAGATAAAGAACACTGAAGCTTTCTTT

j_call: TRBJ2-5
d_call: TRBD2
clone_size: few
v_call: TRBV6-1
cdr3_aa: CASSPPRAGGYVETQYF
cdr3_nt: TGTGCCAGCAGTCCACCTCGTGCGGGGGGGTACGTGGAGACCCAGTACTTC

j_call: TRBJ2-1
d_call: .
clone_size: .
v_call: TRBV5-1
cdr3_aa: CASSLSGSSNEQFF
cdr3_nt: TGCGCCAGCAGCTTGTCTGGGTCTTCTAATGAGCAGTTCTTC

j_call: TRBJ2-1
d_call: TRBD2
clone_size: few
v_call: TRBV24-1
cdr3_aa: CATSDTRTSRKFF
cdr3_nt: TGTGCCACCAGTGATACACGGACTAGTCGGAAGTTCTTC